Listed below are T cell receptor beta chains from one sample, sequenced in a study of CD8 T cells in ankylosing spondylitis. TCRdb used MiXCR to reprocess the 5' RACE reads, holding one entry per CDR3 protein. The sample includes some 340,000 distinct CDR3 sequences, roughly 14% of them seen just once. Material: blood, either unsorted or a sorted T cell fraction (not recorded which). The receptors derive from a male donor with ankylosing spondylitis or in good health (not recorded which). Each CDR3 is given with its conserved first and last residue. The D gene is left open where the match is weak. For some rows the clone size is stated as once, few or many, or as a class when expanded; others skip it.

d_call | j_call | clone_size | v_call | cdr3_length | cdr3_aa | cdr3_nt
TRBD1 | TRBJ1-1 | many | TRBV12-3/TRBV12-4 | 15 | CASSLRTGRNTEAFF | TGTGCCAGCAGTTTAAGGACAGGGAGAAACACTGAAGCTTTCTTT
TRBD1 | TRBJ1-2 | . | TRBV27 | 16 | CASSPKGDRVGYGYTF | TGTGCCAGCAGCCCTAAAGGGGACAGGGTCGGCTACGGCTACACCTTC
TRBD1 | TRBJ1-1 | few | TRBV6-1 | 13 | CASTQGAYTEAFF | TGTGCCAGCACCCAGGGGGCATACACTGAAGCTTTCTTT
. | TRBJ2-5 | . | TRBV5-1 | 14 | CASSSQDRQETQYF | TGCGCCAGCAGTTCCCAGGACCGGCAAGAGACCCAGTACTTC
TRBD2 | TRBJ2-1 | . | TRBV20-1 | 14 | CSATFPGLAGEQFF | TGCAGTGCCACATTCCCGGGACTAGCGGGCGAGCAGTTCTTC
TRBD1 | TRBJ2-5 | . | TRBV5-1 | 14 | CASSSGTVQETQYF | TGCGCCAGCAGCTCAGGGACAGTTCAAGAGACCCAGTACTTC
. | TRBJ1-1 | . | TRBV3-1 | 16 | CASSQGISGLRAEAFF | TGTGCCAGCAGCCAAGGTATCTCGGGGCTTAGGGCTGAAGCTTTCTTT
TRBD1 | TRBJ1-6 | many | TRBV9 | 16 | CASSDTRTGFGSPLHF | TGTGCCAGCAGCGATACACGGACAGGGTTTGGATCACCCCTCCACTTT
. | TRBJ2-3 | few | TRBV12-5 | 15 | CASGLELPATDTQYF | TGTGCTAGTGGTTTGGAATTACCAGCTACAGATACGCAGTATTTT
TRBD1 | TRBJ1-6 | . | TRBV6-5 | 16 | CASSYSRTGGNSPLHF | TGTGCCAGCAGTTACTCTCGGACAGGGGGAAATTCACCCCTCCACTTT
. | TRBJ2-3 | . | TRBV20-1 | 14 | CSARKWVGTDTQYF | TGCAGTGCTAGAAAGTGGGTCGGGACAGATACGCAGTATTTT
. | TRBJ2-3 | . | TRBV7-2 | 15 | CASSLAGGLPDTQYF | TGTGCCAGCAGCTTAGCGGGGGGGCTCCCAGATACGCAGTATTTT
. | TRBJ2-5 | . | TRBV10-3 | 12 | CAIGRGWETQYF | TGTGCCATCGGCCGAGGGTGGGAGACCCAGTACTTC
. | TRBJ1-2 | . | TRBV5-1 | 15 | CASSLVSGSDYGYTF | TGCGCCAGCAGCTTGGTTTCTGGTAGCGACTATGGCTACACCTTC
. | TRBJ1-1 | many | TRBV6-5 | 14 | CASSYGERNTEAFF | TGTGCCAGCAGTTACGGTGAGCGGAACACTGAAGCTTTCTTT
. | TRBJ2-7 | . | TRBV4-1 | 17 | CASSQDLSGSVGYEQYF | TGCGCCAGCAGCCAAGATCTTTCGGGGTCGGTGGGGTACGAGCAGTACTTC
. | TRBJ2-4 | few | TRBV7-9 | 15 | CASSLAWQSKNIQYF | TGTGCCAGCAGCTTAGCGTGGCAGAGCAAAAACATTCAGTACTTC